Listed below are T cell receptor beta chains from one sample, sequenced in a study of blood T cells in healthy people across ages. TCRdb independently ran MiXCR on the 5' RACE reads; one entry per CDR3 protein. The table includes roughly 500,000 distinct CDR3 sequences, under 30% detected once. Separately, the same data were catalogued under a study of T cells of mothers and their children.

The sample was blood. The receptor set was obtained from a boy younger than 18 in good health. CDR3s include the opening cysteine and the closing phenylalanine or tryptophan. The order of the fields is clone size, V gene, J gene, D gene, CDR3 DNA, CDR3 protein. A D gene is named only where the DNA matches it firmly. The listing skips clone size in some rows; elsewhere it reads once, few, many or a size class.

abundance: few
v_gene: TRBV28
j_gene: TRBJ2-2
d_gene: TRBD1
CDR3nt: TGTGCCAGCAAAAAGGGGGACAGGGGGGAGCTGTTTTTT
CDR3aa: CASKKGDRGELFF

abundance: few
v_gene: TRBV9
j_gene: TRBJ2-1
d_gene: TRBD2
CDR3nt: TGTGCCAGCAGCCCTCAAGCGGGAGCAGATGAGCAGTTCTTC
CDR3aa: CASSPQAGADEQFF

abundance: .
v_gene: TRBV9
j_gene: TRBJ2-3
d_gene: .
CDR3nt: TGTGCCAGCAGCAGTAGGACTACTGCCTCGGGTACGCAGTATTTT
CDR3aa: CASSSRTTASGTQYF

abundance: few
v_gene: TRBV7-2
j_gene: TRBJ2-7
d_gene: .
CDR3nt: TGTGCCAGCAGCTTATTTAGGCAGTACTTC
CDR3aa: CASSLFRQYF

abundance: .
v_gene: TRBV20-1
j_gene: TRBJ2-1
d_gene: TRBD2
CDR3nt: TGCAGTGCTAGTACCGGGACTAGTCGGGATGAGCAGTTCTTC
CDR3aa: CSASTGTSRDEQFF

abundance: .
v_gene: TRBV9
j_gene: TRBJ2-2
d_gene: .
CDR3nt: TGTGCCAGCAGCGTAGCTAGCGCGAACACCGGGGAGCTGTTTTTT
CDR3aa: CASSVASANTGELFF

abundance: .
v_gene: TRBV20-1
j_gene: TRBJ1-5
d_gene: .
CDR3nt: TGCAGTGCTAAGTTCAGGGGACAACAGCCCCAGCATTTT
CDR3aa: CSAKFRGQQPQHF

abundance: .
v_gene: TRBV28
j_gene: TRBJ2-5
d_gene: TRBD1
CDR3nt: TGTGCCAGCAGTTTAGTTGGGGACAGGGGTCAAGAGACCCAGTACTTC
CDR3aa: CASSLVGDRGQETQYF

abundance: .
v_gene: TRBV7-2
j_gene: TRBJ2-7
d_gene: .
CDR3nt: TGTGCCAGCAGCCCACGCGGAGGGGAACTCTACGAGCAGTACTTC
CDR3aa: CASSPRGGELYEQYF

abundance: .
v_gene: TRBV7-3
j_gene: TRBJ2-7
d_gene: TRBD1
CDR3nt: TGTGCCAGCAGCCCGTACTCGACAGGGAGATATTACGAGCAGTACTTC
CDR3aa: CASSPYSTGRYYEQYF

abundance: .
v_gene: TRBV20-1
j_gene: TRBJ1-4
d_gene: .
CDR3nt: TGCAGTGCCCCGGTGGACGCAGCTAATGAAAAACTGTTTTTT
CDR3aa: CSAPVDAANEKLFF

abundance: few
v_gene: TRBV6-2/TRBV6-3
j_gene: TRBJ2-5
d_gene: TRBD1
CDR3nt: TGTGCCAGCAGTTACCGTACAGGGGCGGTCAAAGAGACCCAGTACTTC
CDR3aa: CASSYRTGAVKETQYF

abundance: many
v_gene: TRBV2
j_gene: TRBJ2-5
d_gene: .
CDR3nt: TGTGCCAGCAGTGAGGGAACCGAGGAGACCCAGTACTTC
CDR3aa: CASSEGTEETQYF

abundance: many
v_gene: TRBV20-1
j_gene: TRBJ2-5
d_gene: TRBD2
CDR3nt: TGCAGTGCTAGAGGTTTAACTAGCGGGGAGGCAACACAAGAGACCCAGTACTTC
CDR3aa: CSARGLTSGEATQETQYF

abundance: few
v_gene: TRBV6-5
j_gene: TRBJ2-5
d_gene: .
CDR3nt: TGTGCCAGCAGTTGGACTATGGGTAACCAAGAGACCCAGTACTTC
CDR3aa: CASSWTMGNQETQYF

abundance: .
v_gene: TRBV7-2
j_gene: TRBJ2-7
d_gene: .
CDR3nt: TGCGCCAGCAGCTTTTACCTAGCCTACGTGCAGTACTTC
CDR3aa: CASSFYLAYVQYF

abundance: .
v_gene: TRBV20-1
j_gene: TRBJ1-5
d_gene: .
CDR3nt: TGCAGTGCTACTCGAGGGGGGGTAAGCAATCAGCCCCAGCATTTT
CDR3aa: CSATRGGVSNQPQHF

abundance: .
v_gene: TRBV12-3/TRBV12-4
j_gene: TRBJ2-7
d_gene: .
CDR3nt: TGTGCCAGCAGTTTAGTACGAGGGAGTGGCTCCTACGAGCAGTACTTC
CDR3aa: CASSLVRGSGSYEQYF

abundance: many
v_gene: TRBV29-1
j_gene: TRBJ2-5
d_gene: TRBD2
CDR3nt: TGCAGCGTTGAAGATCGATCTGGGAGCGGGAGGACTCAAGAGACCCAGTACTTC
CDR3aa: CSVEDRSGSGRTQETQYF

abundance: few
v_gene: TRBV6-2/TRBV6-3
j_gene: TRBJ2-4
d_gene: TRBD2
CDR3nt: TGTGCCAGCAGCGGCGGACTAGCGGGGAGAGCCAAAAACATTCAGTACTTC
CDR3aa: CASSGGLAGRAKNIQYF

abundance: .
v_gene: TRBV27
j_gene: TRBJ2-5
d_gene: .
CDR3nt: TGTGCCAGCAGTTTACCAACAGGGTCCCCCATTAGGGAGCAGTACTTC
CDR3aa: CASSLPTGSPIREQYF

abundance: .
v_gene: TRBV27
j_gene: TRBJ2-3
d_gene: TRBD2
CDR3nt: TGTGCCAGCAGTTTTGATGGTGGACTAGCGGGACGTTCAGATACGCAGTATTTT
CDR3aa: CASSFDGGLAGRSDTQYF

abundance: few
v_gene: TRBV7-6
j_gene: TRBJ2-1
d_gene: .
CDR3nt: TGTGCCAGCAGCTTAGGGACCGCTTCCAATGAGCAGTTCTTC
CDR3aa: CASSLGTASNEQFF

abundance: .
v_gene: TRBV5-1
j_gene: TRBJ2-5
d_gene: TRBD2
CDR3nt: TGCGCCAGCAGCTTGGTAACTAGCGGGAAAGAGACCCAGTACTTC
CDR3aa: CASSLVTSGKETQYF

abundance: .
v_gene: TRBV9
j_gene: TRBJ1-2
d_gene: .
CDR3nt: TGTGCTAGCAGCGTAAGTACGACGTCCGAGTATGGCTACACCTTC
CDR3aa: CASSVSTTSEYGYTF

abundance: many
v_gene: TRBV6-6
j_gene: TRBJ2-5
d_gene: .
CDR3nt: TGTGCCAGCAGTTACCGGGGGCCGACAGAGACCCAGTACTTC
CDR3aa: CASSYRGPTETQYF

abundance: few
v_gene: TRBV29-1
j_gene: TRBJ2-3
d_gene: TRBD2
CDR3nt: TGCAGCGTTGTTGGTAGGCTAGCGGGGGTAACAGATACGCAGTATTTT
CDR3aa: CSVVGRLAGVTDTQYF

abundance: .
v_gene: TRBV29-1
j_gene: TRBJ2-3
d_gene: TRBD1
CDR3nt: TGCAGCGTTGAGGGGACAGGCACAGATACGCAGTATTTT
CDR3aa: CSVEGTGTDTQYF

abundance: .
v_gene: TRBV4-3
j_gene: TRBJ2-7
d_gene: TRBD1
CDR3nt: TGCGCCAGCAGCCAAGTAGCACAGGGGGCCATCGAGCAGTACTTC
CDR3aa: CASSQVAQGAIEQYF

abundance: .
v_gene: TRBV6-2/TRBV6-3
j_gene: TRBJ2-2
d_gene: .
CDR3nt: TGTGCCAGCAGTTTACTCCCGGGGGCCCCCGGGGAGCTGTTTTTT
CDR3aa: CASSLLPGAPGELFF

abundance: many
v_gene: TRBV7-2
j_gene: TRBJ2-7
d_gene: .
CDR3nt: TGTGCCAGCAGCCCCGGCCTCGTCGGCGAGCAGTACTTC
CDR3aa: CASSPGLVGEQYF

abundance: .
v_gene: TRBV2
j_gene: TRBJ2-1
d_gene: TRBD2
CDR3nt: TGTGCCAGCAGTGAAGCTTGGCTAGCGGGGCCTAAGGATGAGCAGTTCTTC
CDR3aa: CASSEAWLAGPKDEQFF

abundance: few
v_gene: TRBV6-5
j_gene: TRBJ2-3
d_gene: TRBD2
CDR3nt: TGTGCCAGCGGACTAGCGGGGGCGCGGGATACGCAGTATTTT
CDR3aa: CASGLAGARDTQYF

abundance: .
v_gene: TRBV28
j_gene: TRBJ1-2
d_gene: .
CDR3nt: TGTGCCAGCAGTTTAATTGCCAGGGCTAAATATGGCTACACCTTC
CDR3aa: CASSLIARAKYGYTF

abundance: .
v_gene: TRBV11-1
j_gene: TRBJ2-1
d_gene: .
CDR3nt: TGTGCCAGCAGCCTTAGCGGTCCAGGGAATGAGCAGTTCTTC
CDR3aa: CASSLSGPGNEQFF

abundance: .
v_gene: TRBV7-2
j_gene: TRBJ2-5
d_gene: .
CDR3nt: TGTGCCAGCAGATTCGCCGGGGGTATGGAGACCCAGTACTTC
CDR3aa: CASRFAGGMETQYF

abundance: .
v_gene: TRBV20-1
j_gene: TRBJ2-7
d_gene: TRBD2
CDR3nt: TGCAGTGCTGACCCGAAAAGACTAGCGGGAGCCCCAGGGTCTCGTGTCTCCGAGCAGTACTTC
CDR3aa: CSADPKRLAGAPGSRVSEQYF

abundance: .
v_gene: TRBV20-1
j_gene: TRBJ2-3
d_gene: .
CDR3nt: TGCAGTGCTAGAGGCGGGACTCATGCCACAGATACGCAGTATTTT
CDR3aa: CSARGGTHATDTQYF

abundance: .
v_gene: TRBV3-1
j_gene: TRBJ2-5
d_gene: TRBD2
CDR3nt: TGTGCCAGCAGCCAGAGCGGGACTAGCGAGCGACGGCACGAGCGGTACTTC
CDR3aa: CASSQSGTSERRHERYF

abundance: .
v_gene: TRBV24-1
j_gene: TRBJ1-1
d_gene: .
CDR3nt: TGTGCCACCAGTGATTGGGGGCCGGGCGCTGAAGCTTTCTTT
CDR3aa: CATSDWGPGAEAFF

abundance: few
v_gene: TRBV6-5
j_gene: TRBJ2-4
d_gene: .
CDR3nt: TGTGCCAGCAGAAACACCGGTGGAGCGGCCAAAAACATTCAGTACTTC
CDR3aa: CASRNTGGAAKNIQYF

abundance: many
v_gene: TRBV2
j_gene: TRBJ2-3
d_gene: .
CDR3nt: TGTGCCAGCAGTGTCACAGATACGCAGTATTTT
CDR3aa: CASSVTDTQYF

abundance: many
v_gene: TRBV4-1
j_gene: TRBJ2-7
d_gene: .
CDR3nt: TGCGCCAGCAGCCAACCTACCAGGGGCTCCTACGAGCAGTACTTC
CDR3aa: CASSQPTRGSYEQYF

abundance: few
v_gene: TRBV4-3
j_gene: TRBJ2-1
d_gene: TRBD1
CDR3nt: TGCGCCAGCAGCCAAGGACAGGGGGCCTACAATGAGCAGTTCTTC
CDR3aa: CASSQGQGAYNEQFF

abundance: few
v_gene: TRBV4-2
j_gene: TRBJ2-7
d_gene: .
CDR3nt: TGTGCCAGCAGCCAAGAAGGGGGTCAACCCTTGGAGCAGTACTTC
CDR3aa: CASSQEGGQPLEQYF

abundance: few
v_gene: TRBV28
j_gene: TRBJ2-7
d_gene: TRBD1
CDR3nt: TGTGCCTCTTCAACCTCCGGGACAGGGAGCGTCGAGCAGTACTTC
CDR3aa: CASSTSGTGSVEQYF

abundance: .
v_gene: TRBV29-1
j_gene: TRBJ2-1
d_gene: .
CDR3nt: TGCAGCGTTCCGCGAACCTACAATGAGCAGTTCTTC
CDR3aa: CSVPRTYNEQFF

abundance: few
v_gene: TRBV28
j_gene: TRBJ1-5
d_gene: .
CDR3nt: TGTGCCAGCACCATCATGCGCAGTCAGCCCCAGCATTTT
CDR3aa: CASTIMRSQPQHF

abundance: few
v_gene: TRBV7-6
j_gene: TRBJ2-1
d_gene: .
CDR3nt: TGTGCCAGCAGGGGTATGGCAGGTGACTACGATGAGCAGTTCTTC
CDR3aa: CASRGMAGDYDEQFF

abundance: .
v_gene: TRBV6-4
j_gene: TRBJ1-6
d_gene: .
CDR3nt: TGTGCCAGCAGCGCCCGCGGAGATCTGGGTTCGGGTTCACCCCTCCACTTT
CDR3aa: CASSARGDLGSGSPLHF

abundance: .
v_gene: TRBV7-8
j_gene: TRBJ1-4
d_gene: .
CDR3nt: TGTGCCAGCAGCTTAGCCCCGGGTGCCGAAAAACTGTTTTTT
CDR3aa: CASSLAPGAEKLFF

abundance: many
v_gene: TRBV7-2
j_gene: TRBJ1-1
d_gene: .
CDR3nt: TGTGCCAGCAGCTTGACCCCAGGGGCAGCTTTCTTT
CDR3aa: CASSLTPGAAFF

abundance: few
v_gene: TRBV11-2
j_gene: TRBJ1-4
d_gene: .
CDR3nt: TGTGCCAGCAGCTTAGGGGGCGGGAAACTGTTTTTT
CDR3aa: CASSLGGGKLFF

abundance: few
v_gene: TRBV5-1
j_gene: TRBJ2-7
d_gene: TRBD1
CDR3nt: TGCGCCAGCAGCCGCCGGGACAGGGACTACGAGCAGTACTTC
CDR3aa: CASSRRDRDYEQYF

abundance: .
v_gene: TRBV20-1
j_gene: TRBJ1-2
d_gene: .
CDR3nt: TGCAGTGCTCCCGACAGACCGGGAGGCTACACCTTC
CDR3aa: CSAPDRPGGYTF

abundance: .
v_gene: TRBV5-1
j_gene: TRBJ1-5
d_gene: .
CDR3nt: TGCGCCAGCAGCCAAGGGACGCTTAATCAGCCCCAGCATTTT
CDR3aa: CASSQGTLNQPQHF

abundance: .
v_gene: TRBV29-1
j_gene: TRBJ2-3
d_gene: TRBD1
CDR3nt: TGCAGCGTTGGACAGGGGGATAGCACAGATACGCAGTATTTT
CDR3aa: CSVGQGDSTDTQYF

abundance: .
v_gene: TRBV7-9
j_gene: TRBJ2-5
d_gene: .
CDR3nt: TGTGCCAGCAGCCGCCTAGGGGACGAAGAGACCCAGTACTTC
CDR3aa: CASSRLGDEETQYF

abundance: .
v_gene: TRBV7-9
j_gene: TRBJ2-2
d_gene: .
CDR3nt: TGTGCCAGCAGCTTAGTAATTCCCGCGTTGGCCGGGGAGCTGTTTTTT
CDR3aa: CASSLVIPALAGELFF

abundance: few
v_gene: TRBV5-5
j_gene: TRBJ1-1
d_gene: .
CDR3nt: TGTGCCAGCGGTGGGAGTACTGAAGCTTTCTTT
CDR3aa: CASGGSTEAFF